This T cell receptor (beta chain) was identified during a study of metastatic and nonmetastatic thyroid tumors. Study context: Comparison of repertoires was carried out across blood and tumor or nodule tissue from malignant and benign thyroid patients.

V lost 2 bases, J lost 6 bases, and 10 bases lay in between. The CDR3 runs to 14 residues. Germline CDR1 LGHDT, CDR2 YNNKEL (reference sequence). TCRdb re-clonotyped the PCR reads via MiXCR. The sample holds approximately 24,000 clones, roughly 19% seen once. Before thyroid surgery, none of the patients had received any treatment. This clone was detected ten times or more. This receptor was taken from a male donor with papillary thyroid cancer or a benign thyroid nodule (not recorded which). Some clones in this sample may be carry-over from other donors' samples. The chain recombines TRBV3-1 with TRBJ2-2, with D possibly TRBD1 on 6 matching bases. Material for sequencing was blood. The CDR3 loop is CASSQNRASGELFF. For the CDR3, the DNA is TGTGCCAGCAGCCAAAACAGGGCATCCGGGGAGCTGTTTTTT.